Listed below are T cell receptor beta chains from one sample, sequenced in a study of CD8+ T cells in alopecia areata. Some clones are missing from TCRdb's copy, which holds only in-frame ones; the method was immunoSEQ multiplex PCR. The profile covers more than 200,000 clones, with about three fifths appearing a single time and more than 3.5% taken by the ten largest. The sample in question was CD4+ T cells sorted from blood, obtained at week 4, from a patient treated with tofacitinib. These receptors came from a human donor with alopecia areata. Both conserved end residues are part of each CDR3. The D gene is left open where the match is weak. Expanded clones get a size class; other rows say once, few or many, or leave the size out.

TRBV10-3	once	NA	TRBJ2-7	CAISWDSAYEQYF	TGTGCCATCAGCTGGGACTCAGCCTACGAGCAGTACTTC
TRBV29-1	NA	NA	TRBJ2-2	CSVSQDGAGELFF	TGCAGCGTTTCCCAGGACGGGGCCGGGGAGCTGTTTTTT
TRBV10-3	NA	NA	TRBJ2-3	CAIQGTTFTDTQYF	TGTGCCATACAGGGTACGACCTTCACAGATACGCAGTATTTT
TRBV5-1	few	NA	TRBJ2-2	CASSLWTAANTGELFF	TGCGCCAGCAGCCTATGGACAGCCGCGAACACCGGGGAGCTGTTTTTT
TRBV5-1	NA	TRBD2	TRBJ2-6	CASSPSGGRPGANVLTF	TGCGCCAGCAGCCCCAGCGGGGGGCGACCTGGGGCCAACGTCCTGACTTTC
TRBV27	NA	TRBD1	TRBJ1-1	CASSSPGTGHTEAFF	TGTGCCAGCAGTTCCCCTGGGACAGGGCACACTGAAGCTTTCTTT
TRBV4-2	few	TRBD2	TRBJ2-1	CASSQDWASGGNEQFF	TGTGCCAGCAGCCAAGATTGGGCTAGCGGGGGGAATGAGCAGTTCTTC
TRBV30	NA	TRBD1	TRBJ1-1	CAWNSFGQGNTEAFF	TGTGCCTGGAACTCCTTCGGACAGGGGAACACTGAAGCTTTCTTT
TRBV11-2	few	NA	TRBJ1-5	CASSLGRNQPQHF	TGTGCCAGCAGCTTGGGACGCAATCAGCCCCAGCATTTT
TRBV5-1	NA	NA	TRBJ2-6	CASRRGVAGANVLTF	TGCGCCAGCCGAAGGGGGGTGGCTGGGGCCAACGTCCTGACTTTC
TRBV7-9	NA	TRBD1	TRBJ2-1	CASRPTGGELPGEQFF	TGTGCCAGCAGGCCGACAGGGGGCGAATTGCCAGGCGAGCAGTTCTTC
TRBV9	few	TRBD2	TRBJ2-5	CASSPGSTGRQETQYF	TGTGCCAGCAGCCCCGGGTCTACCGGGAGGCAAGAGACCCAGTACTTC
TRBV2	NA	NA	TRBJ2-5	CASSERGSGGSWETQYF	TGTGCCAGCAGTGAAAGGGGTTCAGGGGGGAGTTGGGAGACCCAGTACTTC
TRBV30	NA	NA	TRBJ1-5	CAWSPTGGQPQHF	TGTGCCTGGAGTCCTACGGGCGGTCAGCCCCAGCATTTT
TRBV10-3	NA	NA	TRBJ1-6	CAISEFEGQGSPLHF	TGTGCCATCAGTGAGTTTGAAGGGCAGGGGTCACCCCTCCACTTT
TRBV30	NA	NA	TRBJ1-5	CAWSVGDNQPQHF	TGTGCCTGGAGTGTGGGGGACAATCAGCCCCAGCATTTT
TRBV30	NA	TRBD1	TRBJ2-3	CAWSRGQITDTQYF	TGTGCCTGGAGTCGGGGACAGATCACAGATACGCAGTATTTT
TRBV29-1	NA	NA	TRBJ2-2	CSGPATGKNSNTGELFF	TGCAGCGGCCCCGCCACAGGGAAAAACTCGAACACCGGGGAGCTGTTTTTT
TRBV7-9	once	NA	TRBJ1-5	CASSLDLNQPQHF	TGTGCCAGCAGCTTGGACCTTAATCAGCCCCAGCATTTT
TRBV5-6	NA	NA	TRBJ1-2	CASSLVGTQGMGGYTF	TGTGCCAGCAGCTTGGTGGGGACCCAGGGCATGGGGGGCTACACCTTC
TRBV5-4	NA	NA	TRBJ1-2	CASSGQGRDYGYTF	TGTGCCAGCAGCGGGCAGGGGCGTGACTATGGCTACACCTTC
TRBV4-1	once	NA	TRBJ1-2	CASSQDRNRYYGYTF	TGCGCCAGCAGCCAAGATCGTAACAGATACTATGGCTACACCTTC
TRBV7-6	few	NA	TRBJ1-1	CASSPVGDTEAFF	TGTGCCAGCAGCCCCGTAGGGGACACTGAAGCTTTCTTT
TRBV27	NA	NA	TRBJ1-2	CASSFPGGYGYTF	TGTGCCAGCAGTTTCCCCGGGGGTTATGGCTACACCTTC
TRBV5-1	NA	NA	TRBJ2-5	CASSFEQETQHF	TGCGCCAGCAGCTTCGAACAAGAGACCCAGCACTTC
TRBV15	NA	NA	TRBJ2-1	CATSVAGQSNNEQFF	TGTGCCACCAGCGTTGCGGGACAGTCAAACAATGAGCAGTTCTTC
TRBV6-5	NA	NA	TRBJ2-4	CASSPGNQNIQYF	TGTGCCAGCAGTCCTGGGAATCAAAACATTCAGTACTTC
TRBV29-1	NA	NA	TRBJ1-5	CSVQRGGPNQPQHF	TGCAGCGTCCAAAGGGGGGGACCCAATCAGCCCCAGCATTTT
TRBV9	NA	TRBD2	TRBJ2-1	CASSVGPGTSGGSSYNEQFF	TGTGCCAGCAGCGTAGGCCCCGGGACTAGCGGGGGTAGCTCCTACAATGAGCAGTTCTTC
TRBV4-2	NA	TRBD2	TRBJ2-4	CASSPGSIVDSGEAKNIQYF	TGTGCCAGCAGCCCAGGTTCTATAGTGGATAGCGGGGAAGCCAAAAACATTCAGTACTTC
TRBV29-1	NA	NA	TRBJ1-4	CSVATAANEKLFF	TGCAGCGTTGCTACAGCAGCTAATGAAAAACTGTTTTTT
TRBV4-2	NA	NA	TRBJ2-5	CASSRSGGETQYF	TGTGCCAGCAGCCGTAGCGGCGGGGAGACCCAGTACTTC
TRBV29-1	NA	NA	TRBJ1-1	CSVRLNTEAFF	TGCAGCGTTAGGTTGAACACTGAAGCTTTCTTT
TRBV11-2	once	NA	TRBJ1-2	CASSLDIPHRGYTF	TGTGCCAGCAGCTTAGATATCCCGCACAGGGGCTACACCTTC
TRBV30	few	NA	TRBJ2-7	CAWTAGQLQYF	TGTGCCTGGACGGCGGGACAGCTGCAGTACTTC
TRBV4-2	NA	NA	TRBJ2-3	CASSQGISTDTQYF	TGTGCCAGCAGCCAGGGGATTAGCACAGATACGCAGTATTTT
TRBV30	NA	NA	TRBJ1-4	CAWSVLDEKLFF	TGTGCCTGGAGTGTTCTTGATGAAAAACTGTTTTTT
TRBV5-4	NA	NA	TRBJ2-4	CASSLTGQAKNIQYF	TGTGCCAGCAGCTTGACCGGACAGGCCAAAAACATTCAGTACTTC
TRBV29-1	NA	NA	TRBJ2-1	CSVTGPHSYNEQFF	TGCAGCGTTACGGGCCCCCACTCCTACAATGAGCAGTTCTTC
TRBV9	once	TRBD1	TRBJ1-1	CASSDYAGGAFF	TGTGCCAGCAGCGACTACGCAGGGGGAGCTTTCTTT
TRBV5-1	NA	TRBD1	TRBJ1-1	CASSLAQGANTEAFF	TGCGCCAGCAGCTTGGCGCAGGGGGCGAATACTGAAGCTTTCTTT